The 8 T cell receptor beta chains reported below all come from one sample, sequenced in a study of blood T cell repertoires in COVID-19. Measured with immunoSEQ multiplex PCR; TCRdb has only the in-frame clones, and not every one. The sample includes about 250,000 clones, 86% of them seen just once. The specimen sequenced was peripheral blood. The receptors derive from an older woman who had recovered from COVID-19.

A single count supports this clone. The V call is TRBV5-4, the J call TRBJ2-7, with 8 nucleotides matching TRBD1. V was clipped by 4 bases and J by 1 base; unmatched bases: 4. The length of the CDR3 is 14 residues. Germline lookup yields CDR1 SGHNT and CDR2 YYREEE (reference sequence). CDR3 amino acids: CASSPRTGSYEQYF. The CDR3 bases are TGTGCCAGCAGCCCAAGGACAGGGTCCTACGAGCAGTACTTC. Together with reference TRBV5-4 and TRBJ2-7, the CDR3 gives the full variable domain: ETGVTQSPTHLIKTRGQQVTLRCSSQSGHNTVSWYQQALGQGPQFIFQYYREEENGRGNFPPRFSGLQFPNYSSELNVNALELDDSALYLCASSPRTGSYEQYFGPGTRLTVT.

The V gene is TRBV11-2, the J gene TRBJ2-1; 12 bases agree with TRBD2. This CDR3 has 15 amino acids. V was pared by 5 bases and J by 10 bases, with 9 bases of the junction left unmatched. Germline assignment: CDR1 SGHAT and CDR2 FQNNGV. The CDR3 coding sequence is TGTGCCAGCAGCCCAGGACTAGCGGGGACCTTCGAGCAGTTCTTC. Its translation is CASSPGLAGTFEQFF.

The chain employs TRBV10-3 and TRBJ2-2; TRBD2 matches at 9 bases. The V gene's germline CDR1 is ENHRY and CDR2 SYGVKD. The ends lost 0 bases at V and 7 bases at J; junction bases unmatched: 6. The CDR3 sequence is 16 residues long. Here the CDR3 DNA reads TGTGCCATCAGTGAGTCGAGCGGGGGGCTGAACGGGGAGCTGTTTTTT. It is translated as CAISESSGGLNGELFF.

The CDR3: CASSPLGQGSDTQYF. The DNA for the CDR3 is TGTGCCAGCAGTCCCCTGGGACAGGGATCAGATACGCAGTATTTT. The rearrangement joins TRBV28 to TRBJ2-3; 9 bases are a match to TRBD1. V lost 5 bases and J lost 4; bases outside the gene matches: 7. The CDR3 spans 15 residues. The germline V gene encodes CDR1 MDHEN and CDR2 SYDVKM.

V gene TRBV6-5 combines with J gene TRBJ1-2, with a tentative D call TRBD1 (5 bases). The germline gives CDR1 MNHEY, CDR2 SVGAGI. Deletions cut 6 bases from V and 7 bases from J, with 15 bases between. The CDR3 spans 13 residues. CDR3 nucleotide sequence: TGTGCCAGCAGCCGTGACGCGGGGGTTGGCTACACCTTC. Translation gives CASSRDAGVGYTF.

This clone was recorded once. The chain is built from TRBV7-2 and TRBJ2-4, with 7 nucleotides matching TRBD1. CDR1 is SGHTA, CDR2 FQGNSA, per germline. The CDR3 extends over 16 amino acids. V dropped 1 base and J dropped 6; count of bases not matched to a gene: 9. CDR3 bases: TGTGCCAGCAGCTTAGTCGCAGGGGGAGTAGGAAACATTCAGTACTTC. Its translation: CASSLVAGGVGNIQYF.

The chain recombines TRBV13 with TRBJ2-3; TRBD1 matches at 9 bases. The CDR3 length is 17 residues. Trimming cost V 4 bases and J 6 bases; bases outside gene matches: 14. Germline loops: CDR1 PRHDT, CDR2 FYEKMQ (reference sequence). In DNA, the CDR3 is TGTGCCAGCAGCTCTCAAACCGGGACAGGGACGGGGGATACGCAGTATTTT. Residues: CASSSQTGTGTGDTQYF.

The chain uses TRBV6-6 and TRBJ2-3; D remains ambiguous. The V end lost 6 bases, the J end lost 2 bases, and 18 bases lay between the germline ends. The CDR3 runs to 16 residues. The germline V gene has CDR1 MNHNY and CDR2 SVGAGI (reference sequence). CDR3 amino acids: CASSHPVAGATDTQYF. CDR3 sequence (DNA): TGTGCCAGCAGCCACCCGGTGGCCGGAGCCACAGATACGCAGTATTTT.